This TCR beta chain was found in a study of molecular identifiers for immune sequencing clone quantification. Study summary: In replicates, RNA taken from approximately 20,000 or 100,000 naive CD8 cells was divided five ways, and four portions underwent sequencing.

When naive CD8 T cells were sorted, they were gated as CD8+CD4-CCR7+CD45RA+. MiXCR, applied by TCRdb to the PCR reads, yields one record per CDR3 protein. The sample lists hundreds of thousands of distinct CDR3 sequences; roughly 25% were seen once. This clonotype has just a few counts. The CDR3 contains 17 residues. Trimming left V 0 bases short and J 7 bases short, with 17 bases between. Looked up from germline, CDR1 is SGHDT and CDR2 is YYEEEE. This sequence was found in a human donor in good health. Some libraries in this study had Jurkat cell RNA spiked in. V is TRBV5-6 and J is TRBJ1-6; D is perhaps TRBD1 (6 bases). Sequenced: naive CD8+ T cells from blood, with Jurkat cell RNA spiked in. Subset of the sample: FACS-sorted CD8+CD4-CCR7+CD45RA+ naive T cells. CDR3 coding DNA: TGTGCCAGCAGCTTGGCAGGACTACGGGACACAAATTCACCCCTCCACTTT. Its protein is CASSLAGLRDTNSPLHF.